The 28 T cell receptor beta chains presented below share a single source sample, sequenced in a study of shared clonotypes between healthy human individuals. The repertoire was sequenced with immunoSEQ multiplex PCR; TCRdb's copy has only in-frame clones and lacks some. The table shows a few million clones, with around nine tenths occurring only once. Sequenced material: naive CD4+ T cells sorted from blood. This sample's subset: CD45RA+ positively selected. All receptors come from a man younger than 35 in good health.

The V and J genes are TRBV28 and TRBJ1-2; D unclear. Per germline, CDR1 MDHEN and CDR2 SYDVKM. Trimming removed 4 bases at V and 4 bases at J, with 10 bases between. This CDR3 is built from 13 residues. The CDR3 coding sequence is TGTGCCAGCAGTTCCGTGCCCGTCTATGGCTACACCTTC. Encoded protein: CASSSVPVYGYTF.

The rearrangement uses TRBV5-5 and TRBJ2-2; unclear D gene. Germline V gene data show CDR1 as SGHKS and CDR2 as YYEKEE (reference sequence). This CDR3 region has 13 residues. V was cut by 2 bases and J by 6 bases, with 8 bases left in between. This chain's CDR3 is CASSLYSAGELFF. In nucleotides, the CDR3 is TGTGCCAGCAGCTTATACAGTGCCGGGGAGCTGTTTTTT. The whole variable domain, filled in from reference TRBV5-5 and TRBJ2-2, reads DAGVTQSPTHLIKTRGQQVTLRCSPISGHKSVSWYQQVLGQGPQFIFQYYEKEERGRGNFPDRFSARQFPNYSSELNVNALLLGDSALYLCASSLYSAGELFFGEGSRLTVL.

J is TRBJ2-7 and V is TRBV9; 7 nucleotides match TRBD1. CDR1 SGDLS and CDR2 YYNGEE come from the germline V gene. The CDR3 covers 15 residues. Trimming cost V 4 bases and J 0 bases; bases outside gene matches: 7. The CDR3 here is CASSPRQGSSYEQYF. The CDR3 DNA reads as TGTGCCAGCAGCCCGAGACAGGGTAGCTCCTACGAGCAGTACTTC.

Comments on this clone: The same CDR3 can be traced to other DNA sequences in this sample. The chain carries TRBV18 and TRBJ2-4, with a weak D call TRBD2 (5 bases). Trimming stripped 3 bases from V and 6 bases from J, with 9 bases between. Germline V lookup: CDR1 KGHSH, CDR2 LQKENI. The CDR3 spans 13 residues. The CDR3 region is CASSPLGGNIQYF. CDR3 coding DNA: TGTGCCAGCTCACCCCTTGGAGGAAACATTCAGTACTTC.

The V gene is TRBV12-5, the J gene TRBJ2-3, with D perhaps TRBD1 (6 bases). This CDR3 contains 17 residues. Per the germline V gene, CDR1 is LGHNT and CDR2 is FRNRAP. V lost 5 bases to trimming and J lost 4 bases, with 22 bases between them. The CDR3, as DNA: TGTGCTAGTGGTCCAAACACCCCACAGGGTTGGGCAGATACGCAGTATTTT. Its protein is CASGPNTPQGWADTQYF.

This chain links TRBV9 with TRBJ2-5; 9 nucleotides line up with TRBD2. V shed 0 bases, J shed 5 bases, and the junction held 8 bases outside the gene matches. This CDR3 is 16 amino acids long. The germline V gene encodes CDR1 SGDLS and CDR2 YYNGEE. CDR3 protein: CASSVGASGVAETQYF. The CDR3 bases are TGTGCCAGCAGCGTAGGGGCTAGCGGGGTTGCGGAGACCCAGTACTTC.

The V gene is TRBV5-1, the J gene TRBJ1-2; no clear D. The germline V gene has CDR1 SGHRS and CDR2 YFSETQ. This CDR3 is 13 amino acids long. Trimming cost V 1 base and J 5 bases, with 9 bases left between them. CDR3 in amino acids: CASSLPDQYGYTF. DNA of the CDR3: TGCGCCAGCAGCTTGCCAGACCAGTATGGCTACACCTTC.

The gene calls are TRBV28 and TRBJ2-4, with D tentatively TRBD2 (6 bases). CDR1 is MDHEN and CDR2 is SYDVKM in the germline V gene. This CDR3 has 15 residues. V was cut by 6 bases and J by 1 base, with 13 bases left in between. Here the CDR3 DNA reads TGTGCCAGCAGCCAAGCGGGCATGGCCAAAAACATTCAGTACTTC. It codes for CASSQAGMAKNIQYF. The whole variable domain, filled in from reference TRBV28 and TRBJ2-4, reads DVKVTQSSRYLVKRTGEKVFLECVQDMDHENMFWYRQDPGLGLRLIYFSYDVKMKEKGDIPEGYSVSREKKERFSLILESASTNQTSMYLCASSQAGMAKNIQYFGAGTRLSVL.

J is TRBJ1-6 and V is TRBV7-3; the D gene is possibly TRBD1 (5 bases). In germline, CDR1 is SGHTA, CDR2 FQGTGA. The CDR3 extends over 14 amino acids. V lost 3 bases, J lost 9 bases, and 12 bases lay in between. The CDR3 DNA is TGTGCCAGCAGCTTCGGGGGGAAAGGTTCACCCCTCCACTTT. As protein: CASSFGGKGSPLHF.

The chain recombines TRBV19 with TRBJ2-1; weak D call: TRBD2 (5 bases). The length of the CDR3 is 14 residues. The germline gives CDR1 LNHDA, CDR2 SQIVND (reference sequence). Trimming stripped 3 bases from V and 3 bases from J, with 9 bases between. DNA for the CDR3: TGTGCCAGTAGTATGGAGCGGCACTACAATGAGCAGTTCTTC. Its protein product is CASSMERHYNEQFF.

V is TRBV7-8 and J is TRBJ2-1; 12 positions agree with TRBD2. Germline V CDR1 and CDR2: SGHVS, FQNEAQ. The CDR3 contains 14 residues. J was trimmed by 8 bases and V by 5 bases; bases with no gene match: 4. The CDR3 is CASSLGLAGYEQFF. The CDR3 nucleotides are TGTGCCAGCAGCCTAGGACTAGCGGGATATGAGCAGTTCTTC.

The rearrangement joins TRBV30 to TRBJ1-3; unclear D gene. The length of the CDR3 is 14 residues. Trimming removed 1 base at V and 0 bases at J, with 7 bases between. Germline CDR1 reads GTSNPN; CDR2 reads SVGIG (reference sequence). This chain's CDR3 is CAWSAWGSGNTIYF. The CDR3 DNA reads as TGTGCCTGGAGTGCGTGGGGCTCTGGAAACACCATATATTTT. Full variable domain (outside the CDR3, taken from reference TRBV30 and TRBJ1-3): SQTIHQWPATLVQPVGSPLSLECTVEGTSNPNLYWYRQAAGRGLQLLFYSVGIGQISSEVPQNLSASRPQDRQFILSSKKLLLSDSGFYLCAWSAWGSGNTIYFGEGSWLTVV.

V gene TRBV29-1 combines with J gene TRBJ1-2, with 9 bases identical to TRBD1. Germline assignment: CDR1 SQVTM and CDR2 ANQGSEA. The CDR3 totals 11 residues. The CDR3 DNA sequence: TGCATCGTGACAGGGGGCTATGGCTACACCTTC. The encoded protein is CIVTGGYGYTF.

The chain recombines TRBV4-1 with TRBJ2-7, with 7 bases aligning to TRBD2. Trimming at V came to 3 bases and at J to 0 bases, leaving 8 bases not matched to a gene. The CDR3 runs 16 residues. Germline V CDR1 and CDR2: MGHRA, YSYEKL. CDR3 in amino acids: CASSHDPSGSSYEQYF. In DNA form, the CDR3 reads TGCGCCAGCAGCCACGATCCTAGCGGTAGCTCCTACGAGCAGTACTTC.

The CDR3 coding sequence is TGTGCCAGCAGCTCCGGGACTCTTCAAGAGACCCAGTACTTC. It is translated as CASSSGTLQETQYF. The rearrangement links TRBV7-9 to TRBJ2-5; the D gene is possibly TRBD2 (6 bases). Trimming shortened V by 4 bases and J by 2 bases, and 11 bases separated the two germline ends. The CDR3 contains 14 residues. Germline loops: CDR1 SEHNR, CDR2 FQNEAQ (reference sequence).

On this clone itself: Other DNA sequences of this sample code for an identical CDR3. The CDR3 sequence is CASSPGSGANVLTF. The CDR3 region has the DNA TGTGCCAGCTCACCGGGGAGTGGGGCCAACGTCCTGACTTTC. This rearrangement joins TRBV18 to TRBJ2-6; TRBD2 is a possible D gene (5 bases). The CDR3 extends over 14 amino acids. Trimming stripped 3 bases from V and 3 bases from J, with 6 bases between. From germline, CDR1 is KGHSH and CDR2 LQKENI.

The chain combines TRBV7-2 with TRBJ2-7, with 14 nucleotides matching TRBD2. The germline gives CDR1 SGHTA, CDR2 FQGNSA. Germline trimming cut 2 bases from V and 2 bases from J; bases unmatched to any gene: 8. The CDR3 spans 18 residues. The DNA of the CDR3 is TGTGCCAGCAGCTTAAGATCGGGACTAGCGGGAGTGACCTACGAGCAGTACTTC. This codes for CASSLRSGLAGVTYEQYF. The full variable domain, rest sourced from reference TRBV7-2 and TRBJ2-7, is GAGVSQSPSNKVTEKGKDVELRCDPISGHTALYWYRQSLGQGLEFLIYFQGNSAPDKSGLPSDRFSAERTGGSVSTLTIQRTQQEDSAVYLCASSLRSGLAGVTYEQYFGPGTRLTVT.

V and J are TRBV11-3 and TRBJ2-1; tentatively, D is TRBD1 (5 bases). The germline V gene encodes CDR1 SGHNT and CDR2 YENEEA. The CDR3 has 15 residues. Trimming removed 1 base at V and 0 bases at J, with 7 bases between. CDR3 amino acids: CASSLGGNSYNEQFF. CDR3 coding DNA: TGTGCCAGCAGCTTAGGGGGCAACTCCTACAATGAGCAGTTCTTC.

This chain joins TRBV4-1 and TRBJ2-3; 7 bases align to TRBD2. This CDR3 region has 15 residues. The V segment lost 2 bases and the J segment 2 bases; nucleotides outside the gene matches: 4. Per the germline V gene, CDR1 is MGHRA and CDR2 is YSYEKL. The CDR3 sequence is CASSQTRGVTDTQYF. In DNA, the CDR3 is TGCGCCAGCAGCCAAACACGGGGGGTCACAGATACGCAGTATTTT.

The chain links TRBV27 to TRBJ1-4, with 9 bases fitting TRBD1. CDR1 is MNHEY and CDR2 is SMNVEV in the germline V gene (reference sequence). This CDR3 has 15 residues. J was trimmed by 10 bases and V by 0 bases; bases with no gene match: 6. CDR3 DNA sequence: TGTGCCAGCAGTTTATCGGGACAGGGTGGGGGAAAACTGTTTTTT. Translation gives CASSLSGQGGGKLFF.

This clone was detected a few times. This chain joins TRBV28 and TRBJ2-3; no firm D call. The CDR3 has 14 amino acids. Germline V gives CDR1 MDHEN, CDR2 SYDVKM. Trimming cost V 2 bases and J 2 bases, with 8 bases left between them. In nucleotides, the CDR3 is TGTGCCAGCAGTTTAATAGGGCCCACAGATACGCAGTATTTT. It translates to CASSLIGPTDTQYF.

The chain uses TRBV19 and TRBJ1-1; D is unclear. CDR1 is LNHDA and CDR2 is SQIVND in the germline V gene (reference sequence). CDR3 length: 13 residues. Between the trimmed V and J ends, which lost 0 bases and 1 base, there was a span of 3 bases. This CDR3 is CASSIEWNTEAFF. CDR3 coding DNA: TGTGCCAGTAGTATAGAATGGAACACTGAAGCTTTCTTT. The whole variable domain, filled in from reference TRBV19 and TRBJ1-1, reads DGGITQSPKYLFRKEGQNVTLSCEQNLNHDAMYWYRQDPGQGLRLIYYSQIVNDFQKGDIAEGYSVSREKKESFPLTVTSAQKNPTAFYLCASSIEWNTEAFFGQGTRLTVV.

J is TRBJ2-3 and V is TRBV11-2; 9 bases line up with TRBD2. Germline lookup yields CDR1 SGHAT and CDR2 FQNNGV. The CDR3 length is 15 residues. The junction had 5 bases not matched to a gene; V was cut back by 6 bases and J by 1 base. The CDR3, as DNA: TGTGCCAGCAGGCTAGCGGGAAGAGGCACAGATACGCAGTATTTT. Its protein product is CASRLAGRGTDTQYF.

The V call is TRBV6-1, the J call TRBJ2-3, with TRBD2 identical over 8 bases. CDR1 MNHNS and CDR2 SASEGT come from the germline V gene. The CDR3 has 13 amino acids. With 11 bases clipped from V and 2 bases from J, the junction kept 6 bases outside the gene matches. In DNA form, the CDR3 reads TGTGCCTGCGGGGGGAGATTCACAGATACGCAGTATTTT. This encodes CACGGRFTDTQYF.

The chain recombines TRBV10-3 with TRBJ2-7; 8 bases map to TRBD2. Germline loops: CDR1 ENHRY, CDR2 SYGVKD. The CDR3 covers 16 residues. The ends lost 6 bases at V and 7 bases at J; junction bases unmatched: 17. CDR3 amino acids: CAISLERSGRSGEQYF. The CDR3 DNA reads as TGTGCCATCAGCCTCGAGAGGAGCGGGAGATCGGGTGAGCAGTACTTC.

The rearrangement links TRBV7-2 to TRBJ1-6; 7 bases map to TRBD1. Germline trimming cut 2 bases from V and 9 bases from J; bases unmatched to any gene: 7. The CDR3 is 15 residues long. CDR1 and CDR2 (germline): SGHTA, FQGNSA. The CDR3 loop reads CASSLPRTGPSPLHF. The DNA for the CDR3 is TGTGCCAGCAGCTTACCCCGGACAGGTCCTTCACCCCTCCACTTT.

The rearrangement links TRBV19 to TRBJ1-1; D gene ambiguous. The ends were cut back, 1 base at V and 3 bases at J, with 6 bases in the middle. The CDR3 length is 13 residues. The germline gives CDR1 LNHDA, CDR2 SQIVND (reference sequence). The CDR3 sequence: CASSIVGYTEAFF. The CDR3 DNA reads TGTGCCAGTAGTATAGTGGGGTACACTGAAGCTTTCTTT.

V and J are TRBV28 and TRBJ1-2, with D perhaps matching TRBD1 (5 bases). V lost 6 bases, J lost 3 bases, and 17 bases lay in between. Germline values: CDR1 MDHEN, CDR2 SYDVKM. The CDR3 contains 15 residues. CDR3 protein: CASSSGPQGDYGYTF. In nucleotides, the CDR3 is TGTGCCAGCAGCTCCGGGCCCCAAGGGGACTATGGCTACACCTTC.